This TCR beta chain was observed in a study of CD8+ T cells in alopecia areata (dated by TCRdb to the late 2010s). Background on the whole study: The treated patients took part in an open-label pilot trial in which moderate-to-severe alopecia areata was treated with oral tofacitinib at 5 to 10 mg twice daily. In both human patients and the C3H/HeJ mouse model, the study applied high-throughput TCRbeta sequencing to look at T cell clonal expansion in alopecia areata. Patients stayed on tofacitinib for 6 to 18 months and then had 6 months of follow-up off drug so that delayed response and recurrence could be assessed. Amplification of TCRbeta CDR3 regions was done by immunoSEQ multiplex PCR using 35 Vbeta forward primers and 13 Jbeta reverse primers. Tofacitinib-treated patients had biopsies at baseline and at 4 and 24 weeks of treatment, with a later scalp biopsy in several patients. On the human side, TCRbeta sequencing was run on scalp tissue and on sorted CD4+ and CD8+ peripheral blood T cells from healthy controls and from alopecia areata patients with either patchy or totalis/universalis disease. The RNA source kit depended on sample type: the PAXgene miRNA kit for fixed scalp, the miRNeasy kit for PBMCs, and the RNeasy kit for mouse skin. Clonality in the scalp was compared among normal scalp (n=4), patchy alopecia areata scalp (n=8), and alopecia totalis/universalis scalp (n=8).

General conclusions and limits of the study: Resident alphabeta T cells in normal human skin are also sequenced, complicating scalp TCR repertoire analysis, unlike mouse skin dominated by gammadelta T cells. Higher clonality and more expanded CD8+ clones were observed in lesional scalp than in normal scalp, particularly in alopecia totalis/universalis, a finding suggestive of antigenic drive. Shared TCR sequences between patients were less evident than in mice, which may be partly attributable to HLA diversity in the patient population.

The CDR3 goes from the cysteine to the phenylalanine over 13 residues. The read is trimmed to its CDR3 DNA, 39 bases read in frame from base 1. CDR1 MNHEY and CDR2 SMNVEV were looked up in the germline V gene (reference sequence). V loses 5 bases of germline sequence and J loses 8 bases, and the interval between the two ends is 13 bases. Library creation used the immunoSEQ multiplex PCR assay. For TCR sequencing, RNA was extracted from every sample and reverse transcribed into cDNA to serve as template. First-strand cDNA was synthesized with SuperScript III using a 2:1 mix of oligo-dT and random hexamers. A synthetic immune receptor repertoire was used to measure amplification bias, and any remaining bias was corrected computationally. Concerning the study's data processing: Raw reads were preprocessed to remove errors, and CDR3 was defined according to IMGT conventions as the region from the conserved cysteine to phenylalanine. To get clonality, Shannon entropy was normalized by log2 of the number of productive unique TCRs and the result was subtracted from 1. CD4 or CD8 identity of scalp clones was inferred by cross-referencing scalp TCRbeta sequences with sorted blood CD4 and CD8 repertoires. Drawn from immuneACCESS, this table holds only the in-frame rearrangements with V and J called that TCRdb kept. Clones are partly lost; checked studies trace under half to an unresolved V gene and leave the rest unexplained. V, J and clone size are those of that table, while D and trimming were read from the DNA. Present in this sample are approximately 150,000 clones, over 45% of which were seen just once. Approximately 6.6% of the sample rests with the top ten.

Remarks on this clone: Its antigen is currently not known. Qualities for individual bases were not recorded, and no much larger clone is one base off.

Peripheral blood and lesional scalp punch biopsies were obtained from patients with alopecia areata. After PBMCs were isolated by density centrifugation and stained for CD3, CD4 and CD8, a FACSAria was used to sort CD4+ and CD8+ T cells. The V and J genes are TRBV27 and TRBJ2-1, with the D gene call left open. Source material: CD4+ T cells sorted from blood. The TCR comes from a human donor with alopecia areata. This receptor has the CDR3 CASSLWGKDEQFF. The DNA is TGTGCCAGCAGTCTCTGGGGTAAGGATGAGCAGTTCTTC.